Listed here are 19 T cell receptor beta chains from one sample, sequenced in a study of T cell responses to AZD1222 COVID-19 vaccine (dated by TCRdb to about 2021). The library came from the immunoSEQ multiplex PCR assay. TCRdb mirrors the immuneACCESS table, restricted to in-frame sequences. Some clones are absent from its copies; in checked studies, under half trace to an unresolved V gene, and the reason for the others is unknown. This sample holds 100,000 to 150,000 clones; just over 90% were observed only once. The top ten clonotypes cover less than 1.3% of the sample. Per the publication, the time point label means: about 28 days (+/-7) after the second vaccine dose. Sequenced here: peripheral blood, sampled 28 days after the second AZD1222 dose. The receptor source for this set is an adult who received the AZD1222 COVID-19 vaccine.

This chain links TRBV18 with TRBJ2-7, with 8 bases fitting TRBD1. The CDR3 contains 14 residues. Germline CDR1 and CDR2: KGHSH and LQKENI. V gave up 5 bases and J gave up 4 bases; unmatched junction bases: 7. The CDR3 DNA reads TGTGCCAGCTCAAAGGACAGGGTTACTTACGAGCAGTACTTC. Encoded protein: CASSKDRVTYEQYF. The full variable domain, completed using reference TRBV18 and TRBJ2-7, is NAGVMQNPRHLVRRRGQEARLRCSPMKGHSHVYWYRQLPEEGLKFMVYLQKENIIDESGMPKERFSAEFPKEGPSILRIQQVVRGDSAAYFCASSKDRVTYEQYFGPGTRLTVT.

This chain connects TRBV18 to TRBJ1-1, with D unresolved. CDR1 is KGHSH and CDR2 is LQKENI in the germline V gene. The ends were cut back, 2 bases at V and 5 bases at J, with 12 bases in the middle. CDR3 length: 14 residues. DNA of the CDR3: TGTGCCAGCTCACCAGGACGAGTCGGTACTGAAGCTTTCTTT. Its protein product is CASSPGRVGTEAFF.

The chain's CDR3 is CASSHVAGDTGETQYF. The CDR3 DNA is TGTGCCAGCAGCCATGTAGCGGGAGATACGGGGGAGACCCAGTACTTC. The gene calls are TRBV7-9 and TRBJ2-5, with 9 nucleotides matching TRBD2. Trimming removed 5 bases from V and 5 bases from J; junction bases left unmatched: 12. This CDR3 is 16 amino acids long. Germline CDR1 reads SEHNR; CDR2 reads FQNEAQ (reference sequence).

J is TRBJ2-1 and V is TRBV7-6; TRBD2 matches at 10 bases. With 1 base clipped from V and 3 bases from J, the junction kept 9 bases outside the gene matches. Germline loops: CDR1 SGHVS, CDR2 FNYEAQ. This CDR3 region has 18 residues. The CDR3 sequence is CASSLVPILAGIYNEQFF. DNA for the CDR3: TGTGCCAGCAGCTTAGTTCCCATACTAGCGGGAATCTACAATGAGCAGTTCTTC.

This chain links TRBV6-5 with TRBJ1-4; no reliable D call. CDR1 and CDR2 from the germline V gene are MNHEY and SVGAGI. V was cut by 6 bases and J by 8 bases, with 10 bases left in between. This CDR3 has 12 amino acids. CDR3 coding DNA: TGTGCCAGCAGGGCAGGTCGCGAAAAACTGTTTTTT. Protein sequence: CASRAGREKLFF.

The chain has TRBV3-1 (or the pseudogene TRBV3-2) and TRBJ2-7; D unresolved. Germline V gene sequence: CDR1 LGHDT, CDR2 YNNKEL (reference sequence). V lost 2 bases and J 3 bases, leaving 2 bases between the germline ends. The CDR3 loop spans 11 amino acids. The CDR3 nucleotides are TGTGCCAGCAGCCAAATCTACGAGCAGTACTTC. This translates into CASSQIYEQYF.

This chain connects TRBV11-2 to TRBJ2-5; the match to TRBD2 covers 9 bases. The CDR3 loop spans 15 amino acids. The germline gives CDR1 SGHAT, CDR2 FQNNGV. Trimming cost V 0 bases and J 3 bases; bases outside gene matches: 2. The CDR3 DNA sequence: TGTGCCAGCAGCTTAGACCGGACTAGCGAAGAGACCCAGTACTTC. This sequence encodes CASSLDRTSEETQYF.

The V call is TRBV18, the J call TRBJ1-5, with D hard to call. V lost 2 bases, J lost 5 bases, and 7 bases lay in between. The CDR3 length is 13 residues. CDR1 is KGHSH and CDR2 is LQKENI in the germline V gene. CDR3 DNA: TGTGCCAGCTCACCAGGAGCGGATCAGCCCCAGCATTTT. Amino acids: CASSPGADQPQHF.

J is TRBJ1-2 and V is TRBV7-9; 7 bases match TRBD1. The trim removed 7 bases at V and 2 bases at J, leaving 7 bases unmatched. The CDR3 length is 14 residues. The germline CDR1 and CDR2 sequences are SEHNR and FQNEAQ (reference sequence). Written as DNA, the CDR3 is TGTGCCAGCACCGAGACAGGGACCAACTATGGCTACACCTTC. The encoded protein is CASTETGTNYGYTF.

V gene TRBV19 combines with J gene TRBJ2-6; D is perhaps TRBD1 (6 bases). The germline V gene has CDR1 LNHDA and CDR2 SQIVND (reference sequence). This CDR3 is built from 15 residues. Trimming took off 4 bases at V and 3 bases at J, with 10 bases between the two ends. The DNA for the CDR3 is TGTGCCAGTAGTACGAACAGGGATGGGGCCAACGTCCTGACTTTC. This encodes CASSTNRDGANVLTF.

The V and J genes are TRBV18 and TRBJ2-1, with 7 bases identical to TRBD2. This CDR3 comprises 16 residues. Germline V gene sequence: CDR1 KGHSH, CDR2 LQKENI. V lost 0 bases, J lost 2 bases, and 4 bases stayed unmatched. The CDR3 here is CASSPPSREAYNEQFF. CDR3 DNA sequence: TGTGCCAGCTCACCACCGAGTCGGGAGGCCTACAATGAGCAGTTCTTC.

The V call is TRBV10-3, the J call TRBJ2-5; no clear D gene. The CDR3 is 15 residues long. Germline V gene lookup returns CDR1 ENHRY and CDR2 SYGVKD. V gave up 0 bases and J gave up 5 bases, with 13 bases separating them. CDR3 in amino acids: CAISESDRYWETQYF. The DNA for the CDR3 is TGTGCCATCAGTGAGTCGGATCGTTACTGGGAGACCCAGTACTTC.

The chain uses TRBV18 and TRBJ1-5, with TRBD1 matching over 7 bases. This CDR3 has 16 residues. J lost 0 bases, V lost 3 bases, and 5 bases had no gene match. Germline V gene data show CDR1 as KGHSH and CDR2 as LQKENI. The CDR3 DNA is TGTGCCAGCTCACCTTTAACAGGGGCTAGCAATCAGCCCCAGCATTTT. Translated, it gives CASSPLTGASNQPQHF.

This chain uses TRBV30 with TRBJ2-3, with 13 nucleotides matching TRBD2. CDR3 length: 14 residues. With V trimmed by 2 bases and J by 6 bases, 2 bases remained unmatched. Germline V gene sequence: CDR1 GTSNPN, CDR2 SVGIG (reference sequence). CDR3 coding DNA: TGTGCCTGGAGTCCGGGACTAGCGGGGGATACGCAGTATTTT. Translation gives CAWSPGLAGDTQYF.

The chain couples TRBV29-1 to TRBJ1-2; 7 nucleotides line up with TRBD1. The CDR3 is 12 residues long. After removal of 7 bases from V and 5 bases from J, the junction contained 7 bases not matched to a gene. Per the germline V gene, CDR1 is SQVTM and CDR2 is ANQGSEA. The CDR3 coding sequence is TGCAGCGGTGGGACAGACACTTATGGCTACACCTTC. As protein: CSGGTDTYGYTF.

This clone was seen only a few times. The V and J genes are TRBV5-1 and TRBJ2-4, with TRBD1 as a possible D gene (8 bases). Trimming pared 2 bases from V and 8 bases from J, leaving 20 bases between. This CDR3 comprises 16 residues. Germline V gene lookup returns CDR1 SGHRS and CDR2 YFSETQ. The chain's CDR3 is CASSLAGQVTRDIQYF. In nucleotides, the CDR3 is TGCGCCAGCAGCTTAGCGGGACAGGTCACGCGGGACATTCAGTACTTC.

The chain combines TRBV4-2 with TRBJ1-5; the D is unclear. CDR3 length: 12 amino acids. The V gene's germline CDR1 is LGHNA and CDR2 YNFKEQ. V shed 0 bases and J shed 7 bases, with 4 bases lying between them. This CDR3 is CASSQDTQPQHF. CDR3 DNA sequence: TGTGCCAGCAGCCAAGATACGCAGCCCCAGCATTTT.

The chain combines TRBV23-1 with TRBJ1-1; TRBD1 agrees at 10 bases. TRBV23-1 is an ORF, with its function uncertain. CDR3 length equals 14 residues. With V trimmed by 0 bases and J by 7 bases, 2 bases remained unmatched. The CDR3 DNA sequence: TGCGCCAGCAGTCAATCGGGACAGGGGTATGAAGCTTTCTTT. This gives the protein CASSQSGQGYEAFF.

The chain is built from TRBV5-1 and TRBJ1-2, with a possible D match to TRBD1 (5 bases). V dropped 3 bases and J dropped 4 bases, with 19 bases sitting between them. Germline CDR1 is SGHRS and CDR2 is YFSETQ. This CDR3 is built from 16 residues. In nucleotides, the CDR3 is TGCGCCAGCAGCTCGAAAATCACCGGGACGGGCTATGGCTACACCTTC. It codes for CASSSKITGTGYGYTF.